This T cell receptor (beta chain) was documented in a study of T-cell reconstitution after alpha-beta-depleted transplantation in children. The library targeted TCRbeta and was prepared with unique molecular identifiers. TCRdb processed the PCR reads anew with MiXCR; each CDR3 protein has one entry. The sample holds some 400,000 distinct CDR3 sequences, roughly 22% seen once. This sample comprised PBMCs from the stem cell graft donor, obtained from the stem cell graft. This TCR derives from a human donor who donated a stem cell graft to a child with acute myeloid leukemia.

The CDR3 nucleotides read TGTGCCAGCAGCGGACTCGGGACAGGGTCTAACACTGAAGCTTTCTTT. It translates to CASSGLGTGSNTEAFF. The chain is built from TRBV5-5 and TRBJ1-1, with TRBD1 matching 9 bases. The CDR3 extends over 16 amino acids. Germline V CDR1 and CDR2: SGHKS, YYEKEE (reference sequence). The J segment lost 2 bases and the V segment lost 4 bases, leaving 9 bases of the junction unmatched.